This is a list of T cell receptor beta chains from one sample in a study of cytomegalovirus exposure and HLA in healthy donors. TCRdb's table, derived via immunoSEQ multiplex PCR, lists solely in-frame clones and lacks some. The repertoire has some 160,000 clones, roughly 88% of them found once; the top ten carry roughly 1.4%. Sequenced sample: PBMCs. Receptors were obtained from a woman aged 18 to 35 in good health and CMV-seronegative. Each CDR3 is given with its conserved first and last residue. The D gene is left open where the match is weak. Clone size appears in some rows only: once, few, many, or a class for an expanded clone.

CDR3: CASSISGTILIDEQFF
DNA: TGTGCCAGTAGTATCTCGGGGACTATTCTTATCGATGAGCAGTTCTTC
D: TRBD2
V: TRBV19
size: few
J: TRBJ2-1

CDR3: CASSFGNRGSQYF
DNA: TGCGCCAGCAGCTTCGGTAACAGGGGGTCCCAGTACTTC
D: TRBD1
V: TRBV5-1
size: NA
J: TRBJ2-5

CDR3: CASSLGQVIDEQFF
DNA: TGTGCCAGCAGCTTGGGGCAGGTTATCGATGAGCAGTTCTTC
D: NA
V: TRBV5-8
size: NA
J: TRBJ2-1

CDR3: CASSYSVSPAYEQYF
DNA: TGTGCCAGCAGTTACTCGGTCAGTCCAGCCTACGAGCAGTACTTC
D: NA
V: TRBV6-6
size: NA
J: TRBJ2-7

CDR3: CASSLLGDSSYEQYF
DNA: TGCGCCAGCAGCTTGTTGGGGGACAGCTCCTACGAGCAGTACTTC
D: TRBD1
V: TRBV5-1
size: NA
J: TRBJ2-7

CDR3: CASSVAGDRPQHF
DNA: TGTGCCAGCAGCGTAGCAGGGGATCGGCCCCAGCATTTT
D: NA
V: TRBV5-6
size: NA
J: TRBJ1-5

CDR3: CASSSGGNSGANGLTF
DNA: TGTGCCAGCAGCTCTGGAGGGAACTCTGGGGCCAACGGCCTGACTTTC
D: NA
V: TRBV5-4
size: NA
J: TRBJ2-6

CDR3: CASSRGGPSLEQYF
DNA: TGTGCCAGCAGTAGGGGGGGCCCCTCCTTGGAGCAGTACTTC
D: NA
V: TRBV27
size: once
J: TRBJ2-7

CDR3: CASAAYYNYGYTF
DNA: TGTGCCAGCGCTGCCTATTATAACTATGGCTACACCTTC
D: NA
V: TRBV6-5
size: NA
J: TRBJ1-2

CDR3: CASSSSGGNYGYTF
DNA: TGCGCCAGCAGCTCCTCAGGGGGCAACTATGGCTACACCTTC
D: TRBD1
V: TRBV5-1
size: NA
J: TRBJ1-2

CDR3: CASGQDQETQYF
DNA: TGCGCCAGCGGACAGGACCAAGAGACCCAGTACTTC
D: TRBD1
V: TRBV10-1
size: NA
J: TRBJ2-5

CDR3: CASSPGVGTEAFF
DNA: TGTGCCAGCTCACCGGGCGTTGGGACTGAAGCTTTCTTT
D: NA
V: TRBV18
size: NA
J: TRBJ1-1

CDR3: CAWSHGPGSNQPQHF
DNA: TGTGCCTGGAGTCATGGACCGGGGAGCAATCAGCCCCAGCATTTT
D: NA
V: TRBV30
size: once
J: TRBJ1-5

CDR3: CASSVDPAGLAVQFF
DNA: TGTGCCAGCAGCGTAGACCCAGCGGGGCTGGCGGTGCAGTTCTTC
D: TRBD2
V: TRBV9
size: NA
J: TRBJ2-1

CDR3: CASSLGGHSYEQYF
DNA: TGTGCCAGCAGCTTGGGCGGACACTCCTACGAGCAGTACTTC
D: NA
V: TRBV5-8
size: NA
J: TRBJ2-7

CDR3: CASSEVTANYGYTF
DNA: TGTGCCAGCAGCGAAGTAACAGCTAACTATGGCTACACCTTC
D: NA
V: TRBV9
size: NA
J: TRBJ1-2

CDR3: CASSLGGGTNSGANVLTF
DNA: TGCGCCAGCAGCTTGGGCGGGGGAACCAACTCTGGGGCCAACGTCCTGACTTTC
D: TRBD2
V: TRBV5-1
size: NA
J: TRBJ2-6

CDR3: CASSYGGGYGYTF
DNA: TGTGCCAGCAGCTACGGGGGTGGCTATGGCTACACCTTC
D: NA
V: TRBV7-3
size: NA
J: TRBJ1-2

CDR3: CASSLSSGLNEKLFF
DNA: TGTGCCAGCAGTTTATCATCCGGGTTAAATGAAAAACTGTTTTTT
D: NA
V: TRBV28
size: NA
J: TRBJ1-4

CDR3: CASKGTVSTEAFF
DNA: TGTGCCAGCAAAGGGACAGTCTCCACTGAAGCTTTCTTT
D: TRBD1
V: TRBV11-2
size: few
J: TRBJ1-1

CDR3: CASSLGPGGFNEKLFF
DNA: TGCGCCAGCAGCCTGGGACCCGGGGGTTTTAATGAAAAACTGTTTTTT
D: NA
V: TRBV4-1
size: NA
J: TRBJ1-4

CDR3: CASSLGWSSYEQYF
DNA: TGCGCCAGCAGCTTGGGGTGGAGTTCCTACGAGCAGTACTTC
D: NA
V: TRBV5-1
size: NA
J: TRBJ2-7

CDR3: CASSEGTGVGANVLTF
DNA: TGTGCCAGCAGTGAAGGGACAGGGGTCGGGGCCAACGTCCTGACTTTC
D: TRBD1
V: TRBV2
size: once
J: TRBJ2-6

CDR3: CASSSSGVSTEAFF
DNA: TGTGCCAGTAGTAGCTCAGGGGTGAGCACTGAAGCTTTCTTT
D: NA
V: TRBV19
size: NA
J: TRBJ1-1

CDR3: CASSVEGSGWYGYTF
DNA: TGTGCCAGCAGCGTAGAAGGGAGTGGGTGGTATGGCTACACCTTC
D: NA
V: TRBV9
size: NA
J: TRBJ1-2